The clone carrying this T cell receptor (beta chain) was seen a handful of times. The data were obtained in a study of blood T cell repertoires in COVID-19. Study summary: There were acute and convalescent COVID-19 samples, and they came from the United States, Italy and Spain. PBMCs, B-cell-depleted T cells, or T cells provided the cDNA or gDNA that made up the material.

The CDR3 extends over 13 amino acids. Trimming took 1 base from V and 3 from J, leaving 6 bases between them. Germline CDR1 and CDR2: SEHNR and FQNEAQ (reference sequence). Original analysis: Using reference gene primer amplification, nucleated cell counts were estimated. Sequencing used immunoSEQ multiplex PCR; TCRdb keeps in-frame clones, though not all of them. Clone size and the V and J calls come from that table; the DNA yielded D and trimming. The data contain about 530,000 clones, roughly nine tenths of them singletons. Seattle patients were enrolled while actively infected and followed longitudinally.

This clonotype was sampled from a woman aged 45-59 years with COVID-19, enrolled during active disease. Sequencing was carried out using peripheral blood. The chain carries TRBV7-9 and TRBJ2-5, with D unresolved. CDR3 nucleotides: TGTGCCAGCAGCTTAGGCCAGAAAGAGACCCAGTACTTC. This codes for CASSLGQKETQYF.